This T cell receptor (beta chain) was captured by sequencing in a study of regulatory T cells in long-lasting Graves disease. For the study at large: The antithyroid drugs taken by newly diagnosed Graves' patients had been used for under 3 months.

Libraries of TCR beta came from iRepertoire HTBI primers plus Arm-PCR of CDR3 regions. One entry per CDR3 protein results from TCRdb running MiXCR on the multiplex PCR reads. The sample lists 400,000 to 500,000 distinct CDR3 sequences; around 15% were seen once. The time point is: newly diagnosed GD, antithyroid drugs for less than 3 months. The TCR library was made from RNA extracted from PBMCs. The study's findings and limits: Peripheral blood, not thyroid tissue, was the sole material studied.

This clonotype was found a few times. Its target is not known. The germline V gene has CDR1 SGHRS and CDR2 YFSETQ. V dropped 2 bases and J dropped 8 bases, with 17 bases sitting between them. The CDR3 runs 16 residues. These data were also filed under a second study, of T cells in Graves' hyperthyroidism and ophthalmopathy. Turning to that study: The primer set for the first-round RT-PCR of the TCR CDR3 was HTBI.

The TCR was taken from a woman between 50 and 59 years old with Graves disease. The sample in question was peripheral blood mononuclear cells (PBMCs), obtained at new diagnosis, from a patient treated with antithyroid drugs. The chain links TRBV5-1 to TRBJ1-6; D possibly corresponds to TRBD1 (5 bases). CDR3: CASSFGTWGVDSPLHF. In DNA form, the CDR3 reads TGCGCCAGCAGCTTCGGGACGTGGGGAGTGGATTCACCCCTCCACTTT.